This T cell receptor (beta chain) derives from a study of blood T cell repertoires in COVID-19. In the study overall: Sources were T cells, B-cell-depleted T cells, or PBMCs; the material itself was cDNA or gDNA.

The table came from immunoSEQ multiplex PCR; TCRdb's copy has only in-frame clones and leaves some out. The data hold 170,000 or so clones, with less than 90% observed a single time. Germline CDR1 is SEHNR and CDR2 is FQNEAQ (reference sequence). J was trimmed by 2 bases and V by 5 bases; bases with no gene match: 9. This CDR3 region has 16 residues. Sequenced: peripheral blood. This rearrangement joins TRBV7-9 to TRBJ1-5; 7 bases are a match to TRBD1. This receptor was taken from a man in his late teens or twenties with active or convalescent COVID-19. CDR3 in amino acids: CASSTHDRDGNQPQHF. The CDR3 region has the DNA TGTGCCAGCAGCACTCATGACAGGGACGGCAATCAGCCCCAGCATTTT.